Described below is a single T cell receptor beta chain sequence and its context. Its cognate antigen is unknown. TCRdb's copy holds only in-frame clones and misses some; the assay was immunoSEQ multiplex PCR. The sample carries around 65,000 clones, approximately 90% recorded once. This sample was included in a study of OX40 agonist ivuxolimab in advanced cancers. Whole-study context: Across the patients, intravenous ivuxolimab was delivered every 2 weeks at 0.01 to 10 mg/kg. Cancers in dose escalation were hepatocellular, melanoma, renal cell and head and neck.

General study results and limits: In the expanded peripheral T cells, antigen specificity was never determined.

This specimen was CD4+ or CD8+ T cells sorted from blood, taken in a trial of the OX40 agonist ivuxolimab. The receptor's source is an adult with an advanced solid tumor such as melanoma, head and neck, liver or kidney cancer.

The CDR3 spells CASSLPSGGGETQYF. The DNA of the CDR3 is TGTGCCAGCAGCTTGCCCAGCGGAGGAGGGGAGACCCAGTACTTC. The chain uses TRBV5-6 and TRBJ2-5; D may be TRBD2 (6 bases). The CDR3 consists of 15 residues. Germline CDR1 is SGHDT and CDR2 is YYEEEE. V lost 1 base, J lost 5 bases, and 15 bases lay in between.